This TCR beta chain was recorded in a study of T cell responses to AZD1222 COVID-19 vaccine. Whole-study findings and limits: Two doses of AZD1222 preceded a rise in Spike-specific TCR breadth and depth. Repertoire sampling was restricted to post-peak T cell response timepoints. Clonal diversity was possibly underestimated, and white British individuals and females predominated among donors. The CD4 TCRs associated with vaccination extended across spike and predominated at 160-218 and 743-854.

Worth noting for this clone: Its cognate antigen is unknown.

The method was immunoSEQ multiplex PCR; TCRdb's version includes in-frame clones alone and lacks a portion of them. Altogether about 120,000 clones are present, about 90% being singletons, with the ten largest covering around 15%. The CDR3 is made up of 15 amino acids. The V gene is TRBV21-1, the J gene TRBJ2-7; the table calls TRBD1, which could not be checked here. TRBV21-1 is deemed a pseudogene. The source was peripheral blood, collected on day 0 of AZD1222 vaccination. The clonotype comes from an adult in good health. This CDR3 is CASSKGSDKLYEQYF. For the CDR3, the DNA is TGTGCCAGCAGCAAAGGTTCGGACAAGTTGTACGAGCAGTACTTC.